This T cell receptor beta chain was retrieved from a study of shared clonotypes between healthy human individuals. Study outcomes and limitations: Generation of non-shared clonotypes was less probable than generation of clonotypes shared by all four donors. Memory subsets generally showed smaller estimated richness than naive subsets did.

On this clone: Its antigen remains unknown.

The CDR3 is 15 amino acids. The germline CDR1 and CDR2 sequences are KGHSH and LQKENI. The ends were cut back, 1 base at V and 5 bases at J, with 14 bases in the middle. Repertoires were generated with immunoSEQ multiplex PCR, while TCRdb's copy carries only in-frame clones and drops some. The profile shows around 980,000 clones, about 84% of them singletons. The chain links TRBV18 to TRBJ2-5; D is perhaps TRBD2 (5 bases). The sample taken for sequencing was memory CD4+ T cells from PBMCs. Subset meaning: CD45RA-negative fraction. The source is a man younger than 30 in good health. Some clones in this sample may be carry-over from other donors' samples. The chain's CDR3 is CASSPLGGPGETQYF. CDR3 nucleotides: TGTGCCAGCTCACCACTCGGAGGCCCGGGGGAGACCCAGTACTTC.